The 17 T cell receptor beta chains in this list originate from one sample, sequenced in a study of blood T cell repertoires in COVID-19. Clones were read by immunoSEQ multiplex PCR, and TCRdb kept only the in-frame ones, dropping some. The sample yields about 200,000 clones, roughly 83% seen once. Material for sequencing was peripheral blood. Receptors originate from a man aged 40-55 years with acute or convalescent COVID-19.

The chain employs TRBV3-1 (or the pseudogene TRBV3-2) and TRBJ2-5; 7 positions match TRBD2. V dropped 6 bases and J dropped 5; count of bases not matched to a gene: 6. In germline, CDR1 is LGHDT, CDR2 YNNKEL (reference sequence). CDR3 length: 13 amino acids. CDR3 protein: CASRLGRWETQYF. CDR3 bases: TGTGCCAGCAGACTCGGGAGGTGGGAGACCCAGTACTTC.

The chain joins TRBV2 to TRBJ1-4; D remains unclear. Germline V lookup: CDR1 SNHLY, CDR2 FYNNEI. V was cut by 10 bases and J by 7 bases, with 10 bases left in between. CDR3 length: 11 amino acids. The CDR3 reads CAIGSPEKLFF. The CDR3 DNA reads TGTGCCATCGGTTCCCCTGAAAAACTGTTTTTT.

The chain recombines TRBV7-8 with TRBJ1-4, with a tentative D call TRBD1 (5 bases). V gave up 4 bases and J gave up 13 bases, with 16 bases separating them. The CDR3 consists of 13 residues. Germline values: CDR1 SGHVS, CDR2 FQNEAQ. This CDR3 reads CASSSQGLEGLFF. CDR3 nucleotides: TGTGCCAGCAGCTCGCAGGGTCTTGAAGGACTGTTTTTT.

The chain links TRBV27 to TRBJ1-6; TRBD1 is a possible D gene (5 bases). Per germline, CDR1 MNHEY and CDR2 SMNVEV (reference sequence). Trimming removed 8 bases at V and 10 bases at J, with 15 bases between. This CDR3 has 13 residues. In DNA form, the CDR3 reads TGTGCCAGCCAGGGTAGGGTCTACTCACCCCTCCACTTT. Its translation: CASQGRVYSPLHF.

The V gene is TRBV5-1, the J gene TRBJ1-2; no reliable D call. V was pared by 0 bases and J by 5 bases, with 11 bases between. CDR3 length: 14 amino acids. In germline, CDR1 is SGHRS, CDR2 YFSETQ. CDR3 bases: TGCGCCAGCAGCTTGGAAACAGTTTCATATGGCTACACCTTC. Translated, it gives CASSLETVSYGYTF. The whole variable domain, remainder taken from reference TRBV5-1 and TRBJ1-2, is KAGVTQTPRYLIKTRGQQVTLSCSPISGHRSVSWYQQTPGQGLQFLFEYFSETQRNKGNFPGRFSGRQFSNSRSEMNVSTLELGDSALYLCASSLETVSYGYTFGSGTRLTVV.

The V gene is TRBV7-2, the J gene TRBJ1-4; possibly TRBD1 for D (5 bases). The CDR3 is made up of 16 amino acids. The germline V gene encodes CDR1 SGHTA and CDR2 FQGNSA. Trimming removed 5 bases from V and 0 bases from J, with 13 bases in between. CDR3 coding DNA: TGTGCCAGCAGCGCCCAGGGAACCACAACTAATGAAAAACTGTTTTTT. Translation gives CASSAQGTTTNEKLFF.

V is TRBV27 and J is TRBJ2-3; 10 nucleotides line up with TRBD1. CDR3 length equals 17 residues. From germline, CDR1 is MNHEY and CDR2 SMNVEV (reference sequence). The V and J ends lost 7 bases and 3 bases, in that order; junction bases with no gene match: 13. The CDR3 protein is CASTSGTGARGTDTQYF. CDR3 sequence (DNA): TGTGCCAGCACCTCCGGGACAGGGGCAAGGGGGACAGATACGCAGTATTTT.

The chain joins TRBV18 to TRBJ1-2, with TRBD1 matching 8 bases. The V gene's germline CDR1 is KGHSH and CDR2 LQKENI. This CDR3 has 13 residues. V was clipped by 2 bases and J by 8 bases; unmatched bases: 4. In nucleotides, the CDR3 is TGTGCCAGCTCACCAGGACAGGGAGGGGGCTACACCTTC. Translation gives CASSPGQGGGYTF. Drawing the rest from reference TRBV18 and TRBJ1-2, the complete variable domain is NAGVMQNPRHLVRRRGQEARLRCSPMKGHSHVYWYRQLPEEGLKFMVYLQKENIIDESGMPKERFSAEFPKEGPSILRIQQVVRGDSAAYFCASSPGQGGGYTFGSGTRLTVV.

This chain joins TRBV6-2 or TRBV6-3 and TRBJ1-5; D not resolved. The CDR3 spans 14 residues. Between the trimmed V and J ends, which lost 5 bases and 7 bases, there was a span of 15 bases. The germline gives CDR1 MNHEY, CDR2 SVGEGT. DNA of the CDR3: TGTGCCAGCAGTCGCCGAGGGAATGGGCAGCCCCAGCATTTT. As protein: CASSRRGNGQPQHF.

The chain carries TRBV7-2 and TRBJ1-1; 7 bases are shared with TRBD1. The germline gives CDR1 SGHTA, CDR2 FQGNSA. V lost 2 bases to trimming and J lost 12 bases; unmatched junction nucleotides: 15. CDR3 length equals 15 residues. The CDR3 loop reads CASSLYRTDQTGTFF. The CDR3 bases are TGTGCCAGCAGCTTATATAGAACGGATCAGACAGGGACTTTCTTT.

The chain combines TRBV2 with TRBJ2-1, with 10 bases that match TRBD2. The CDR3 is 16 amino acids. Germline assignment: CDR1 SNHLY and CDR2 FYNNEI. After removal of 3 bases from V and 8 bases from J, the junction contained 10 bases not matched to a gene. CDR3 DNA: TGTGCCAGCAGTGAGGTAATAACTAGCGGGACCCATGAGCAGTTCTTC. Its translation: CASSEVITSGTHEQFF. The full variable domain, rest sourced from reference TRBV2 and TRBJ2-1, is EPEVTQTPSHQVTQMGQEVILRCVPISNHLYFYWYRQILGQKVEFLVSFYNNEISEKSEIFDDQFSVERPDGSNFTLKIRSTKLEDSAMYFCASSEVITSGTHEQFFGPGTRLTVL.

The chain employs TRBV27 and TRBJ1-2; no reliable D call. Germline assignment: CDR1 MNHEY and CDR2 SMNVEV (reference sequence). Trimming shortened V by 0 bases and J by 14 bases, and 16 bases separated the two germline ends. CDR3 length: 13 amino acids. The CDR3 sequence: CASSLSRPHGETF. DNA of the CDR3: TGTGCCAGCAGTTTATCGCGGCCACACGGTGAGACCTTC.

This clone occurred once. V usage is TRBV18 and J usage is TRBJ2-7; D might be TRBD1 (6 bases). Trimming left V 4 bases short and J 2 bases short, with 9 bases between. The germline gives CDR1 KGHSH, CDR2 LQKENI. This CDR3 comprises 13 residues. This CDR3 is CASSQDSPYEQYF. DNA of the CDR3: TGTGCCAGCTCACAGGACAGCCCCTACGAGCAGTACTTC.

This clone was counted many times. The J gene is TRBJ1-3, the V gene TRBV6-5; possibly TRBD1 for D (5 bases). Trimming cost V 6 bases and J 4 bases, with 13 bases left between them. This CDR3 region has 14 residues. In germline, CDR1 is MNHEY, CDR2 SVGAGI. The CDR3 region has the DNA TGTGCCAGCAGGCGGGGCCGACCGGGAAACACCATATATTTT. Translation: CASRRGRPGNTIYF.

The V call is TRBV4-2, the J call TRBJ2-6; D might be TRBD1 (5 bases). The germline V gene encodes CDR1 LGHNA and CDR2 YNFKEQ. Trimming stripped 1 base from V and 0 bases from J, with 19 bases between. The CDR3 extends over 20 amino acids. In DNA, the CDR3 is TGTGCCAGCAGCCAAGGGCCCCCGCAGGGCCTCCTCTCTGGGGCCAACGTCCTGACTTTC. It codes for CASSQGPPQGLLSGANVLTF.

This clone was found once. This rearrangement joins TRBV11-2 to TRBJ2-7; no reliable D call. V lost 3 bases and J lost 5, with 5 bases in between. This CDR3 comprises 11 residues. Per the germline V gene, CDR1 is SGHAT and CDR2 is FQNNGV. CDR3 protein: CASSFHHEQYF. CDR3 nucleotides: TGTGCCAGCAGCTTTCATCACGAGCAGTACTTC.

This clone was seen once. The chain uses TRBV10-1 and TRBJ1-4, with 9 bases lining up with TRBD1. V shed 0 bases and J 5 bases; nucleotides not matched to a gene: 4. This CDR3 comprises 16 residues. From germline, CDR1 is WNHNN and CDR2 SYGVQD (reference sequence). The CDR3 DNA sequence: TGCGCCAGCAGTGAGTCGACTGGGACAGGGAATGAAAAACTGTTTTTT. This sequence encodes CASSESTGTGNEKLFF.